This TCR beta chain was captured by sequencing in a study of T cell responses to AZD1222 COVID-19 vaccine. Turning to the study itself: Combined were second doses at about 4 or about 12 weeks.

Profiling relied on immunoSEQ multiplex PCR, and the TCRdb table lists in-frame clones only, not all of them. The sample has over 150,000 clones, more than 90% seen once. Comment on this clone: Its antigen remains unknown.

V shed 1 base and J shed 1 base, with 6 bases lying between them. The CDR3 consists of 14 residues. The germline gives CDR1 SGHRS, CDR2 YFSETQ. General study results and limits: Without day 14 samples, only post-peak T cell repertoires were studied. The study identified only six AZD1222 recipients as seropositive at baseline. Donors skewed white British and female; clonal diversity was possibly underestimated.

The specimen was peripheral blood, collected on day 0 of AZD1222 vaccination. The V and J genes are TRBV5-1 and TRBJ1-3; no reliable D call. The sequence was collected from an adult in good health. The CDR3 sequence: CASSLWGSGNTIYF. CDR3 DNA sequence: TGCGCCAGCAGCTTGTGGGGATCTGGAAACACCATATATTTT.